The clone carrying this T cell receptor beta chain was counted at least ten times. This sample stems from a study of low-dose radiotherapy and immunotherapy resistance in tumors. On the study more broadly: Across 26 weeks, 13 Gy in total went to Cohort 2, delivered as 1 Gy per fraction every two weeks.

Time point: before trial treatment. First-strand cDNA used TRAV- and TRBV-specific primers, covering alpha and beta chains. TCRs underwent 20 PCR cycles of amplification with a constant-region primer and V-primer adapter. TCRdb recomputed calls from the reads with MiXCR, one row per CDR3 protein. The sample comprises about 64,000 distinct CDR3 sequences, about a quarter of which are singletons, and roughly 7% rests with the top ten. CDR1 SNHLY and CDR2 FYNNEI come from the germline V gene. The CDR3 totals 15 residues. Trimming took 6 bases from V and 2 from J, leaving 15 bases between them. The sample was PBMCs, taken before treatment. The genes are TRBV2 and TRBJ2-3; tentatively, D is TRBD2 (6 bases). The clonotype originates from a male donor with rectosigmoid adenocarcinoma. The CDR3: CASRLRDFPTDTQYF. DNA for the CDR3: TGTGCCAGCAGACTTAGGGACTTCCCCACAGATACGCAGTATTTT.